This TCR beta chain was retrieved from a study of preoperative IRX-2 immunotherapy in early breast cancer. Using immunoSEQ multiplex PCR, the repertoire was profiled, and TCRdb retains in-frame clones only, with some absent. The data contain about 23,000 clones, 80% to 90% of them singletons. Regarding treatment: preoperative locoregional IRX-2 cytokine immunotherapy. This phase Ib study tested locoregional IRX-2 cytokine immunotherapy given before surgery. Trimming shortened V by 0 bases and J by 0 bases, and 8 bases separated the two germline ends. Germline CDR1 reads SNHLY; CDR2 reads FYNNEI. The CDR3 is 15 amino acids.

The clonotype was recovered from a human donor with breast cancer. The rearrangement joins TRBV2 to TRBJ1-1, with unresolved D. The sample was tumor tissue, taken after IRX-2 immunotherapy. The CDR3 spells CASSEARLMNTEAFF. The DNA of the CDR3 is TGTGCCAGCAGTGAAGCGCGACTTATGAACACTGAAGCTTTCTTT.